This TCR beta chain was sequenced for a study of blood T cell repertoires in COVID-19. Study background: Samples came from the United States, Italy and Spain, spanning acute and convalescent COVID-19. T cells, B-cell-depleted T cells, or PBMCs provided the cDNA or gDNA that served as material.

Between the trimmed V and J ends, which lost 6 bases and 2 bases, there was a span of 9 bases. The CDR3 is made up of 13 amino acids. CDR1 is MNHEY, CDR2 SVGAGI, per germline. Authors' methods: Reference gene primer amplification gave estimated nucleated cell counts. This table comes from immunoSEQ multiplex PCR, and its TCRdb copy is limited to in-frame clones, with some not included. The DNA gave D and trimming, while V, J and clone size come from that table. The sample has some 150,000 clones; around 81% are singletons. V and J are TRBV6-5 and TRBJ2-3; a weak D match, TRBD2 (5 bases). This sequence originates from a woman aged 55 to 70 with active or convalescent COVID-19. The sample consisted of peripheral blood. The CDR3 region is CASSRDYTDTQYF. The CDR3 region has the DNA TGTGCCAGCAGCCGGGATTACACAGATACGCAGTATTTT.